This section outlines one T cell receptor (beta chain) sequence together with its context. Its specificity is not known. Per the germline V gene, CDR1 is LNHDA and CDR2 is SQIVND (reference sequence). J gave up 4 bases and V 2 bases, and 1 base lay outside the gene matches. This CDR3 is 13 amino acids long. The template for TCR beta VDJ and CDR3 sequence profiling was genomic DNA. Each CDR3 protein is one row after TCRdb ran MiXCR on the reads. The repertoire has 150,000 to 200,000 distinct CDR3 sequences, 64% of them found once; the top ten carry 46%. The sample originates from a study of CD8+CD57+ T cells in acquired aplastic anemia. Study at large: An average of 3.2 ug of DNA was obtained from sorted CD4+ and CD8+ cells.

Notes on the study in general: Patients and controls were not found to differ significantly in CD8+ Simpson's diversity. Comparison of patients with controls identified about 27 shared CD8+ CDR3 sequences.

The V call is TRBV19, the J call TRBJ2-5; 7 bases align to TRBD1. The sample was sorted CD4+, CD8+, or CD8+CD57+ T cells (not recorded which) from PBMCs. This clonotype was obtained from a human donor with severe aplastic anemia or a healthy control (not recorded which). Here the CDR3 DNA reads TGTGCCAGTAGTATAAGGACAGGAGAGACCCAGTACTTC. It is translated as CASSIRTGETQYF.